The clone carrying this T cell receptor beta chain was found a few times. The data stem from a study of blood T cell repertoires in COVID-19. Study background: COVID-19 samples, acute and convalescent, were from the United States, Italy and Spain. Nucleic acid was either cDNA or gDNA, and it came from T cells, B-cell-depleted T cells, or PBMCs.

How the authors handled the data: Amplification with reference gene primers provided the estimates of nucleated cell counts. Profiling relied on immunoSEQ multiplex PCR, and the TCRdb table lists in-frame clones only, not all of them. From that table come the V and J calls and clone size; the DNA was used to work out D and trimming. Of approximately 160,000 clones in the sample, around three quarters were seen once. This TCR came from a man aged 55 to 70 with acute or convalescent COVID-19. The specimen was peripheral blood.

The CDR3 nucleotides read TGCGCCAGCAGCTTAGGACAGGTCTACAATGAGCAGTTCTTC. Protein: CASSLGQVYNEQFF. The V and J genes are TRBV5-1 and TRBJ2-1; 7 bases are a match to TRBD1. Unmatched junction bases numbered 2, after V lost 2 bases and J lost 3 bases. Germline V CDR1 and CDR2: SGHRS, YFSETQ. This CDR3 is 14 amino acids long.